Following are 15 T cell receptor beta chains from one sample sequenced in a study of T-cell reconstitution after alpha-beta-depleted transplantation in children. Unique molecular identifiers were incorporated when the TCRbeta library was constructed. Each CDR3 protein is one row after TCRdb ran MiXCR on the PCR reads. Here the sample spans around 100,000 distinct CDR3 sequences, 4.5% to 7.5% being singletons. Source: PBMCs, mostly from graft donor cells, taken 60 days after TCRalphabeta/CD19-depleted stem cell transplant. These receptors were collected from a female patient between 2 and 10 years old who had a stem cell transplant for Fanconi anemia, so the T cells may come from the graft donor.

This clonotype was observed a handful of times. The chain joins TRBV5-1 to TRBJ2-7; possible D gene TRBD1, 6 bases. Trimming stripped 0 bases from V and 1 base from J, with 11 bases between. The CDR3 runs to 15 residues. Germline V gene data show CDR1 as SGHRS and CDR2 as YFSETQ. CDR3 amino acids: CASSLEAGASYEQYF. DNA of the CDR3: TGCGCCAGCAGCTTGGAGGCAGGGGCATCCTACGAGCAGTACTTC.

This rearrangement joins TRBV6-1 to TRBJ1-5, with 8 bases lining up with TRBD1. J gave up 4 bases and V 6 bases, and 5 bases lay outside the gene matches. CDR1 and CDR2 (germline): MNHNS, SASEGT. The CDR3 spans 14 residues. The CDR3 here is CASREDRVNQPQHF. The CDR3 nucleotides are TGTGCCAGCAGAGAGGACAGGGTGAATCAGCCCCAGCATTTT.

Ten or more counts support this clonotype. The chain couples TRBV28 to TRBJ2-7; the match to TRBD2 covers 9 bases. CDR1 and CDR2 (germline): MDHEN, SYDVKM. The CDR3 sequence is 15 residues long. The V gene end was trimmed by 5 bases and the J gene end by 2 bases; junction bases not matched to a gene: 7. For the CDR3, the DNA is TGTGCCAGCAGTCCAGTAGCGGGAGCCCCCTACGAGCAGTACTTC. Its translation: CASSPVAGAPYEQYF. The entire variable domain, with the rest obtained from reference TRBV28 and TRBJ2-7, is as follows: DVKVTQSSRYLVKRTGEKVFLECVQDMDHENMFWYRQDPGLGLRLIYFSYDVKMKEKGDIPEGYSVSREKKERFSLILESASTNQTSMYLCASSPVAGAPYEQYFGPGTRLTVT.

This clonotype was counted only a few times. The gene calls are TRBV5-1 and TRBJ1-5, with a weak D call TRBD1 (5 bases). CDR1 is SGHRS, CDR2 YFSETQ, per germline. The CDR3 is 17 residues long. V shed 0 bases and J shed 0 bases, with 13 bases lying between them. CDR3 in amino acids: CASSLAHRKYSNQPQHF. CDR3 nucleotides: TGCGCCAGCAGCTTGGCCCACAGGAAATATAGCAATCAGCCCCAGCATTTT. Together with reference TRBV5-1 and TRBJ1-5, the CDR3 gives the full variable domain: KAGVTQTPRYLIKTRGQQVTLSCSPISGHRSVSWYQQTPGQGLQFLFEYFSETQRNKGNFPGRFSGRQFSNSRSEMNVSTLELGDSALYLCASSLAHRKYSNQPQHFGDGTRLSIL.

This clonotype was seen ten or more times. In DNA, the CDR3 is TGCGCCAGCAGCTTGTTTCTAGCAGAAGAGACCCAGTACTTC. Protein: CASSLFLAEETQYF. The chain joins TRBV5-1 to TRBJ2-5; D might be TRBD2 (5 bases). The CDR3 is 14 residues long. Germline loops: CDR1 SGHRS, CDR2 YFSETQ. With 1 base removed from V and 3 bases from J, the gap between germline ends came to 10 bases.

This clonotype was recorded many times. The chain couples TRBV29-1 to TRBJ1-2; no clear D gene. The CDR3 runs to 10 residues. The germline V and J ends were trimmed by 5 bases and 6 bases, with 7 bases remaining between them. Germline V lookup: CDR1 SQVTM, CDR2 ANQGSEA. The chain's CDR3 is CSVFLNGYTF. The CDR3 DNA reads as TGCAGCGTTTTCCTAAATGGCTACACCTTC.

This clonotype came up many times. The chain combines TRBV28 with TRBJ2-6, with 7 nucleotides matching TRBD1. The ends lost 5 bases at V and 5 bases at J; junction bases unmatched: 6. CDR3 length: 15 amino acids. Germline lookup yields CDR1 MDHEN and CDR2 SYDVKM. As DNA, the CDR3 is TGTGCCAGCAGTCCAGACAGGGAGAGGGCCAACGTCCTGACTTTC. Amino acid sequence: CASSPDRERANVLTF.

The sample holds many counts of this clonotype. CDR3: CASSLDPIGELFF. CDR3 sequence (DNA): TGTGCCAGCAGCTTAGACCCTATTGGGGAGCTGTTTTTT. The gene calls are TRBV11-2 and TRBJ2-2; no clear D gene. This CDR3 has 13 residues. The germline CDR1 and CDR2 sequences are SGHAT and FQNNGV. V dropped 0 bases and J dropped 8 bases, with 7 bases sitting between them. The entire variable domain, with the rest obtained from reference TRBV11-2 and TRBJ2-2, is as follows: EAGVAQSPRYKIIEKRQSVAFWCNPISGHATLYWYQQILGQGPKLLIQFQNNGVVDDSQLPKDRFSAERLKGVDSTLKIQPAKLEDSAVYLCASSLDPIGELFFGEGSRLTVL.

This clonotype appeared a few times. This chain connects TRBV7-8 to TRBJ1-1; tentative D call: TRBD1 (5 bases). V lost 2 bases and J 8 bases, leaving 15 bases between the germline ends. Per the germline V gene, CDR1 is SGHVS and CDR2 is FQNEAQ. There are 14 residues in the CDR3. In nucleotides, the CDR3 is TGTGCCAGCAGCTTATTCGACAGCCTGAACGAAGCTTTCTTT. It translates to CASSLFDSLNEAFF. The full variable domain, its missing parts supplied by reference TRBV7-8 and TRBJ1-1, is GAGVSQSPRYKVAKRGQDVALRCDPISGHVSLFWYQQALGQGPEFLTYFQNEAQLDKSGLPSDRFFAERPEGSVSTLKIQRTQQEDSAVYLCASSLFDSLNEAFFGQGTRLTVV.

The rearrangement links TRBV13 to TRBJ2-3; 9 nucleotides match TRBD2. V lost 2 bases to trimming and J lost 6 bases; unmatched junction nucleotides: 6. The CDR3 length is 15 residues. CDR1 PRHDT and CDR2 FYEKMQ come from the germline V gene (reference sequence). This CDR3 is CASSLSSGMRDTQYF. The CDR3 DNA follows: TGTGCCAGCAGCTTATCTAGCGGGATGCGCGATACGCAGTATTTT.

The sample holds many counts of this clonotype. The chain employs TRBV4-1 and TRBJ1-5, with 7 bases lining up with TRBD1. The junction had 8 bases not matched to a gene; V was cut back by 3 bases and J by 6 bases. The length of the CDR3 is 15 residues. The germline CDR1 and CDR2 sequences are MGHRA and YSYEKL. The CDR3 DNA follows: TGCGCCAGCAGCCAGTCCCCCACAGGGGTTCAGCCCCAGCATTTT. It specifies CASSQSPTGVQPQHF.

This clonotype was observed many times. The CDR3: CASSLLSYEQYF. In DNA, the CDR3 is TGTGCCAGCAGTTTACTCTCCTACGAGCAGTACTTC. The J gene is TRBJ2-7, the V gene TRBV28; no definite D call. Trimming cost V 2 bases and J 0 bases, with 2 bases left between them. There are 12 residues in the CDR3. Germline V gene lookup returns CDR1 MDHEN and CDR2 SYDVKM. The full variable domain, rest sourced from reference TRBV28 and TRBJ2-7, is DVKVTQSSRYLVKRTGEKVFLECVQDMDHENMFWYRQDPGLGLRLIYFSYDVKMKEKGDIPEGYSVSREKKERFSLILESASTNQTSMYLCASSLLSYEQYFGPGTRLTVT.

The CDR3 sequence is CASRPLQETQYF. CDR3 DNA sequence: TGTGCCAGTAGGCCGCTACAAGAGACCCAGTACTTC. This chain joins TRBV19 and TRBJ2-5, with D unresolved. Trimming removed 6 bases from V and 2 bases from J, with 7 bases in between. The CDR3 is 12 residues long. CDR1 and CDR2 (germline): LNHDA, SQIVND (reference sequence).

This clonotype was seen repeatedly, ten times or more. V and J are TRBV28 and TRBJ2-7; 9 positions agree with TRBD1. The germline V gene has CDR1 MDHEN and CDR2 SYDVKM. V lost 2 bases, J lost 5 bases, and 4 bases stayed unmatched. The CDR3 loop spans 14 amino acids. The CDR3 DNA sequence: TGTGCCAGCAGTTTACCGGACAGGGGCGACGAGCAGTACTTC. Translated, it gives CASSLPDRGDEQYF.

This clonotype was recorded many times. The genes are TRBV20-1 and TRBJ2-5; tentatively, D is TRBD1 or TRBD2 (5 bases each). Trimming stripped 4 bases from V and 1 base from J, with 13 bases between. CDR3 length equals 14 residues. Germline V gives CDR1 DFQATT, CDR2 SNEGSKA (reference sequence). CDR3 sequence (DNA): TGCAGTGCTATCGAGGACGGGACCCAAGAGACCCAGTACTTC. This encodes CSAIEDGTQETQYF.